This T cell receptor (beta chain) appears in the sequencing data of a study of regulatory T cells in long-lasting Graves disease. Described time point: newly diagnosed GD, antithyroid drugs for less than 3 months. Scientists built the TCR library using RNA that was extracted from PBMCs. This clonotype came up many times. V gave up 0 bases and J gave up 7 bases; unmatched junction bases: 3. Germline V gene sequence: CDR1 DFQATT, CDR2 SNEGSKA (reference sequence). The CDR3 runs 14 residues. Sequencing libraries for TCR beta were prepared with iRepertoire HTBI primers and Arm-PCR of CDR3 regions. TCRdb passed the multiplex PCR reads through MiXCR, listing each CDR3 protein once. The profile shows about 620,000 distinct CDR3 sequences, 16% of them singletons. These same data were also listed under a study on T cells in Graves' hyperthyroidism and ophthalmopathy.

V and J are TRBV20-1 and TRBJ1-5, with 10 bases aligning to TRBD1. The receptor was isolated from a woman aged 30 to 39 with Graves disease. The sample consisted of peripheral blood mononuclear cells (PBMCs), taken at new diagnosis, from a patient treated with antithyroid drugs. CDR3 residues: CSAREPGQGQPQHF. Here the CDR3 DNA reads TGCAGTGCTAGAGAGCCGGGACAGGGGCAGCCCCAGCATTTT.